This T cell receptor (beta chain) was observed in a study of cytomegalovirus exposure and HLA in healthy donors. The germline V and J ends were trimmed by 7 bases and 1 base, with 10 bases remaining between them. From germline, CDR1 is LNHDA and CDR2 SQIVND (reference sequence). This CDR3 comprises 13 residues. Worth noting for this clone: Its antigen is as yet unknown.

A multiplex PCR was run with 60 Vbeta primers and 13 Jbeta primers. Method: immunoSEQ multiplex PCR; TCRdb's copy keeps in-frame clones and lacks some. The data contain over 150,000 clones, about 77% of them singletons. Study-level findings and limits: CMV serostatus was the only immune exposure information that was available.

V is TRBV19 and J is TRBJ1-1, with D possibly being TRBD1 (5 bases). The origin of this receptor is a male donor in good health and CMV-seropositive. Material: PBMCs. The chain's CDR3 is CASTGWGNTEAFF. The CDR3 DNA reads TGTGCCAGTACAGGGTGGGGGAACACTGAAGCTTTCTTT. Full variable domain (rest looked up from reference TRBV19 and TRBJ1-1): DGGITQSPKYLFRKEGQNVTLSCEQNLNHDAMYWYRQDPGQGLRLIYYSQIVNDFQKGDIAEGYSVSREKKESFPLTVTSAQKNPTAFYLCASTGWGNTEAFFGQGTRLTVV.